Here is one T cell receptor beta chain with its context. Its antigen is not known. At one of its ends the junction is not consistent with the germline gene, which may arise from a read error. The data were taken from a study of identical twins. Points from the study as a whole: For cord blood, abundant beta clonotypes had fewer insertions, unlike memory repertoires, which showed none.

TCRdb re-analysed the 5' RACE reads in MiXCR, keeping a single row per CDR3 protein. The data contain 1.5 million to 2 million distinct CDR3 sequences, under 35% of them singletons. This TCR was sampled from a newborn girl in good health. The sequenced sample was cord blood.

CDR3 bases: TGTGCCAGCAGCCCTCCCGGGGAGCTGTTTTTT. Encoded protein: CASSPPGELFF. The gene calls are TRBV5-1 and TRBJ2-2; D not certain. Germline V lookup: CDR1 SGHRS, CDR2 YFSETQ. The CDR3 sequence is 11 residues long.